The clone carrying this T cell receptor (beta chain) turned up a few times. This entry is derived from a study of patients and donors after allogeneic stem cell transplantation. TCRdb reprocessed the RT-PCR reads with MiXCR, giving one entry per CDR3 protein. Found here are about a million distinct CDR3 sequences, 18% of them singletons; the top ten hold roughly 6%. Material for sequencing was blood, either unsorted or a sorted T cell fraction (not recorded which). The source is a human donor who was either an allogeneic HSCT recipient or a stem cell or donor lymphocyte infusion donor (not recorded which). It is not recorded whose cells these are; they may come from a transplant donor.

CDR3 DNA: TGCGCCAGCAGCCCACGACAGCCTCAAGAGACCCAGTACTTC. Its protein is CASSPRQPQETQYF. This chain connects TRBV5-1 to TRBJ2-5; perhaps TRBD1 as D (5 bases). Between the trimmed V and J ends, which lost 4 bases and 2 bases, there was a span of 12 bases. The CDR3 covers 14 residues. Germline loops: CDR1 SGHRS, CDR2 YFSETQ.